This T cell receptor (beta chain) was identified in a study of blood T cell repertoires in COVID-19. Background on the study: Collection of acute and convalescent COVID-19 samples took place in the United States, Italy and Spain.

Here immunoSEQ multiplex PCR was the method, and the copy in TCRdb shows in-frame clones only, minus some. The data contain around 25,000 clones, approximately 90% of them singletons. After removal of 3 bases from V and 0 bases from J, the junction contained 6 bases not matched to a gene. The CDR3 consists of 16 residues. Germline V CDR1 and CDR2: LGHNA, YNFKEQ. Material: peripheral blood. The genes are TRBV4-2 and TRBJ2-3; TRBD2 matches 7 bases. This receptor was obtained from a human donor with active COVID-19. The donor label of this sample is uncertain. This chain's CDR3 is CASSQASGTSTDTQYF. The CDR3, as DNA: TGTGCCAGCAGCCAGGCTAGCGGAACTAGCACAGATACGCAGTATTTT.